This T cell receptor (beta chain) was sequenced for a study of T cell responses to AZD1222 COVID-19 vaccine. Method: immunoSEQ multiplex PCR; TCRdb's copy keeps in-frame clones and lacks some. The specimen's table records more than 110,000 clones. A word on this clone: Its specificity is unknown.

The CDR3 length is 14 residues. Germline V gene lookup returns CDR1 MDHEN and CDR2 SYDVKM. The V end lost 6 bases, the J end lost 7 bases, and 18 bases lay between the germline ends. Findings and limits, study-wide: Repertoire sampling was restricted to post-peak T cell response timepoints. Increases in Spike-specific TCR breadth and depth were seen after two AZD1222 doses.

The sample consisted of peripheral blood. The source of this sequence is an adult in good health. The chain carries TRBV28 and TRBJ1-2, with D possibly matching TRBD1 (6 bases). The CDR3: CASSPDSVTFGYTF. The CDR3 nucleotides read TGTGCCAGCAGCCCGGACAGCGTGACCTTTGGCTACACCTTC.